Listed below are T cell receptor beta chains from one sample, sequenced in a study of blood T cell repertoires in COVID-19. Repertoires were generated with immunoSEQ multiplex PCR, while TCRdb's copy carries only in-frame clones and drops some. This table has around 250,000 clones, 70% to 90% appearing once. Sample: peripheral blood. Receptors were obtained from a man aged 30 to 39 who had recovered from COVID-19. CDR3s include the opening cysteine and the closing phenylalanine or tryptophan. D genes are given only for firm matches. Only part of the rows carry a size: once, few, many, or a class if the clone is expanded.

TRBJ1-6	TRBV18	few	TRBD1	TGTGCCAGCTCACGTTGGGACAGAGATAATTCACCCCTCCACTTT	CASSRWDRDNSPLHF
TRBJ1-5	TRBV10-3	-	TRBD1	TGTGCCACCTTGACAGGGACCCCGGTTAATCAGCCCCAGCATTTT	CATLTGTPVNQPQHF
TRBJ2-6	TRBV27	-	-	TGTGCCACGGGGTGGTCGGCCTTTTTGGCTGGGGCCAACGTCCTGACTTTC	CATGWSAFLAGANVLTF
TRBJ2-6	TRBV27	-	-	TGTGCCAGCAGTGTCTCCTCTGGGGCCAACGTCCTGACTTTC	CASSVSSGANVLTF
TRBJ2-3	TRBV25-1	once	-	TGTGCCAGCAGTTTTGCGGGGGCGGGGGATACGCAGTATTTT	CASSFAGAGDTQYF
TRBJ2-3	TRBV7-8	few	TRBD2	TGTGCCAGCAGACCCCGAACAGGGTTGCGGGGGGTCACAGATACGCAGTATTTT	CASRPRTGLRGVTDTQYF
TRBJ1-5	TRBV4-2	-	-	TGTGCCAGCAGCCAATTACGGGTTCAGCCCCAGCATTTT	CASSQLRVQPQHF
TRBJ2-1	TRBV19	-	-	TGTGCCAGTAGTATAGGTTCAGTCAATGAGCAGTTCTTC	CASSIGSVNEQFF
TRBJ1-6	TRBV4-1	-	-	TGCGCCAGCAGCCAGGGGTGGACACTCTCACCCCTCCACTTT	CASSQGWTLSPLHF
TRBJ1-2	TRBV6-4	-	-	TGTGCCAGCAGCCTCAAGGAGGGACCGGACTATGGCTACACCTTC	CASSLKEGPDYGYTF
TRBJ2-3	TRBV10-1	-	TRBD1	TGCGCCAGCACATCGGACAGGCCAAGGGATACGCAGTATTTT	CASTSDRPRDTQYF
TRBJ1-2	TRBV3-1/TRBV3-2	-	-	TGTGCCAGCAGCCAAGAGGGGAGCTATGGCTACACCTTC	CASSQEGSYGYTF
TRBJ2-7	TRBV11-2	-	-	TGTGCCAGCAGCAAGAATCCGGCGGCAGGGTCCGAGCAGTACTTC	CASSKNPAAGSEQYF
TRBJ2-1	TRBV11-3	-	TRBD2	TGTGCCAGCACGACTAGCGGGGGGAGTGGGTACAATGAGCAGTTCTTC	CASTTSGGSGYNEQFF
TRBJ1-3	TRBV9	few	-	TGTGCCAGCAGCTTACTCAACTCTGGAAACACCATATATTTT	CASSLLNSGNTIYF
TRBJ2-1	TRBV10-3	-	-	TGTGCCATCACGCGAGCGAGGAACAATGAGCAGTTCTTC	CAITRARNNEQFF
TRBJ1-1	TRBV5-4	-	TRBD1	TGTGCCAGCAGCCCCTTTGACAGGGCGACTGAAGCTTTCTTT	CASSPFDRATEAFF
TRBJ2-1	TRBV29-1	-	TRBD1	TGCAGCGTTGAGGCAGGGGGCAATGAGCAGTTCTTC	CSVEAGGNEQFF
TRBJ2-7	TRBV11-1	-	-	TGTGCCAGCAGCTTTACCTACGAGCAGTACTTC	CASSFTYEQYF
TRBJ1-1	TRBV19	once	-	TGTGCCAGTAGCCCACTTAACACTGAAGCTTTCTTT	CASSPLNTEAFF
TRBJ1-1	TRBV7-8	once	-	TGTGCCAGTGGCGGGGGGGCGAACACTGAAGCTTTCTTT	CASGGGANTEAFF
TRBJ2-3	TRBV11-2	-	TRBD2	TGTGCCAGCAGCTTTCCTCCCGCAGCGGGGGCGTCCACAGATACGCAGTATTTT	CASSFPPAAGASTDTQYF
TRBJ2-5	TRBV5-1	-	-	TGCGCCAGCAGCATAGTCGAAGAGACCCAGTACTTC	CASSIVEETQYF
TRBJ1-3	TRBV30	-	-	TGTGCCTGGGCGGGGGGCGAAAAAAACACCATATATTTT	CAWAGGEKNTIYF
TRBJ2-1	TRBV3-1/TRBV3-2	-	-	TGTGCCAGCAGCCAAGGGTTAGGAGCCTACAATGAGCAGTTCTTC	CASSQGLGAYNEQFF